Included here is one T cell receptor beta chain sequence, with context. The deep-level immunoSEQ assay was used. In the authors' methods: Junction-only immunoSEQ data arrived without quality scores, meaning filtering differed. TCRdb keeps only in-frame clones here, not all; method: immunoSEQ multiplex PCR. Clone size and the V and J calls come from that table; the DNA yielded D and trimming. The sample consists of a few hundred thousand clones, 70% to 80% of them appearing once. The data are from a study of shared clonotypes between healthy human individuals. Participating donors were healthy, HIV-negative adults free of recent acute infections or vaccinations. The specimen was PBMCs. This receptor was identified in a woman aged 40 to 50 in good health. Some clones in this sample may be carry-over from other donors' samples.

CDR3 DNA: TGTGCCAGCAGCCAGGACGGAAGCACAGATACGCAGTATTTT. This translates into CASSQDGSTDTQYF. The chain recombines TRBV7-3 with TRBJ2-3, with D unresolved. The CDR3 length is 14 residues. Germline V CDR1 and CDR2: SGHTA, FQGTGA. V was clipped by 5 bases and J by 0 bases, with 9 bases between them.